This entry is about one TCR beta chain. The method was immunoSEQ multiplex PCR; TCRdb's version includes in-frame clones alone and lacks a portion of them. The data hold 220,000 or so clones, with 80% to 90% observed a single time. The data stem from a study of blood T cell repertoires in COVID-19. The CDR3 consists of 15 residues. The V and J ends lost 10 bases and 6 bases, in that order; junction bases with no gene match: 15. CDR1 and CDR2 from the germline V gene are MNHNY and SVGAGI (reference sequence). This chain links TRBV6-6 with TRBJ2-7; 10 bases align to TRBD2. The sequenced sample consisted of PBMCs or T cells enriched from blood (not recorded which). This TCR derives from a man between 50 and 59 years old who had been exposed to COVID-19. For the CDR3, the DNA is TGTGCCATTAACAGGGGTAGCGGGGGGACCGGCGAGCAGTACTTC. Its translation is CAINRGSGGTGEQYF.